This T cell receptor (beta chain) was recorded in a study of blood T cell repertoires in COVID-19. Study at large: The United States, Italy and Spain were the sources of the acute and convalescent COVID-19 samples. T cells, B-cell-depleted T cells, or PBMCs provided the cDNA or gDNA that served as material.

Per the germline V gene, CDR1 is LGHDT and CDR2 is YNNKEL (reference sequence). V was cut by 7 bases and J by 1 base, with 13 bases left in between. The CDR3 contains 15 residues. Per the original methods: Reference gene primers were amplified, and this amplification served to estimate nucleated cell counts. The assay was immunoSEQ multiplex PCR, and TCRdb's table has in-frame clones only and misses some. That table is the source of V, J and clone size, and D and trimming were worked out from the DNA. Seen here are 99,000 or so clones, around 85% observed once, and the top ten hold approximately 3.4%.

The sequence derives from a woman at least 80 years old with active or convalescent COVID-19. This chain connects TRBV3-1 (or the pseudogene TRBV3-2) to TRBJ2-2, with D perhaps TRBD1 (6 bases). The sample comprised peripheral blood. The CDR3 DNA reads TGTGCCAGCACCCCGGACAGAGTGAACACCGGGGAGCTGTTTTTT. Its protein product is CASTPDRVNTGELFF.